This paragraph reports one T cell receptor (beta chain). The antigen it recognizes is unknown. Base quality data are lacking; no much larger clone is found one base away. Participants in the prospective study were aged roughly 18 to 89 years, lived in over 20 United States geographic areas, and enrolled through a virtual design. In the prospective study, participants were assigned to cohorts based on the clinical history participants reported in a screening survey and a study questionnaire. For ImmuneRACE Cohort 3, a participant was defined as recovered based on two consecutive negative NP/OP PCR tests, clearance by a healthcare professional, or resolution of symptoms. In the prospective study, mobile phlebotomists collected whole blood, serum and a nasopharyngeal or oropharyngeal swab from each participant. Over a roughly 2-month period, participants in the prospective study had the option of providing additional blood draws and questionnaires. Blood samples from the prospective study were shipped frozen or at room temperature prior to DNA extraction.

The record originates from a study of blood T cell repertoires in COVID-19 (dated by TCRdb to 2018 to 2021). Study-level background: Samples from collaborators originated in the United States, Italy and Spain and spanned both the acute and convalescent phases of COVID-19. The prospective study material was composed of cDNA or gDNA derived from T cells, B-cell-depleted T cells, or PBMCs. Subjects who had been exposed to COVID-19, were actively infected with it, or had recovered from it provided the deeply sampled blood TCRbeta repertoires that made up the dataset. The repertoires were released in a freely available public database intended as a resource for research on the immune response to SARS-CoV-2. The samples were drawn from the first 160 participants of the ongoing ImmuneRACE study and from under 1,500 subjects provided by 6 global collaborators. A de-identified subject ID, COVID-19 status, age in years and sex were almost always included in the sample metadata. HLA class I and class II types, where available, came from metadata supplied by the sample provider rather than from assay-based typing.

The immunoSEQ Assay, a bias-controlled multiplex PCR, was used to amplify TCRbeta CDR3 regions from genomic DNA. Under the source paper's analysis protocol: The number of nucleated cells in each sample was estimated from the amplification of reference gene primers within the assay. To quantify the absolute abundance of each unique TCRbeta CDR3 rearrangement, sequence reads were collapsed and filtered. For each sample, productive Simpson clonality was calculated as the square root of Simpson's diversity index across productive rearrangements. TCRdb stores this immuneACCESS table with in-frame sequences only. Part of the clones is absent; in the studies checked, under half of the shortfall reflects unresolved V genes, and no reason is known for the rest. V, J and clone size are taken as reported in that table, and D and trimming were inferred from the DNA itself. The sample has about 230,000 clones on record, more than 75% of them singletons. The ten largest clones represent around 16% of the sample.

From cysteine to phenylalanine, the CDR3 is 16 amino acids long. Only the CDR3 portion is preserved as DNA: 48 bases, with reading frame beginning at the first base. After removal of 1 base from V and 6 bases from J, the junction retains 8 bases not matched to a gene. Based on the germline V gene, the CDR1 and CDR2 sequences are SGHTA and FQGNSA. General findings and caveats noted by the study authors: Clinical and demographic metadata were provided uncurated, with the amount varying by source and participant.

Here the chain combines TRBV7-2 and TRBJ2-1; a stretch of 8 junction bases matches TRBD1. This TCR derives from a man younger than 30 who had recovered from COVID-19. The material sequenced was PBMCs or T cells enriched from blood (not recorded which). The sequenced DNA is TGTGCCAGCAGCTTAGGTTCTTTGGACAGGGCCAATGAGCAGTTCTTC. This yields the protein CASSLGSLDRANEQFF. Joined to the reference TRBV7-2 and TRBJ2-1 proteins, this CDR3 gives the full variable domain: GAGVSQSPSNKVTEKGKDVELRCDPISGHTALYWYRQSLGQGLEFLIYFQGNSAPDKSGLPSDRFSAERTGGSVSTLTIQRTQQEDSAVYLCASSLGSLDRANEQFFGPGTRLTVL.